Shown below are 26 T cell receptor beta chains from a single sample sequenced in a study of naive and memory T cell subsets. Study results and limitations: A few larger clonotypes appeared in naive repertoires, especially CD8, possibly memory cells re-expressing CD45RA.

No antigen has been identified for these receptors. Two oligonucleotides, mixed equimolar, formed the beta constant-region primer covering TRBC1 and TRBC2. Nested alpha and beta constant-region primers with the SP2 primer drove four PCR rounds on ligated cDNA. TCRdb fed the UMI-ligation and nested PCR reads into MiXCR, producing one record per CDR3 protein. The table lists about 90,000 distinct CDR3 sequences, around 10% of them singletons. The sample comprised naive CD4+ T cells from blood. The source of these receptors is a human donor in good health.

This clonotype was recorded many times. The CDR3 sequence: CASSTFLGEQYF. CDR3 DNA: TGTGCCAGTAGTACCTTCCTGGGTGAGCAGTACTTC. The chain carries TRBV19 and TRBJ2-7, with no clear D. V lost 4 bases and J lost 7, with 11 bases in between. The V gene's germline CDR1 is LNHDA and CDR2 SQIVND (reference sequence). The CDR3 sequence is 12 residues long.

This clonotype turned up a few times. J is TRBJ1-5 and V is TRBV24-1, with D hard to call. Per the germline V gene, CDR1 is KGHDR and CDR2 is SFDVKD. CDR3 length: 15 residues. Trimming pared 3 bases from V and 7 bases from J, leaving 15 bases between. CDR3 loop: CATSDTQERGQPQHF. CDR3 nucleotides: TGTGCCACCAGTGATACCCAGGAGAGAGGCCAGCCCCAGCATTTT.

The CDR3 nucleotides read TGTGCCACCAGTGACGTGACTAGCGGGAGACCAGATACGCAGTATTTT. Amino acid sequence: CATSDVTSGRPDTQYF. The gene calls are TRBV24-1 and TRBJ2-3, with 12 bases fitting TRBD2. V trimming: 4 bases; J trimming: 4 bases; junction bases outside the gene matches: 5. The germline CDR1 and CDR2 sequences are KGHDR and SFDVKD. CDR3 length: 16 residues.

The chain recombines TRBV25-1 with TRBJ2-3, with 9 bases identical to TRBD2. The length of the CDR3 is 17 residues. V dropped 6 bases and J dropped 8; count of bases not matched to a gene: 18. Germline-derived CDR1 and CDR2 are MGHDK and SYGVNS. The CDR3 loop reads CASSGPGGRALVGTQYF. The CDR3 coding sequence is TGTGCCAGCAGCGGTCCCGGCGGGAGGGCCCTTGTAGGTACGCAGTATTTT.

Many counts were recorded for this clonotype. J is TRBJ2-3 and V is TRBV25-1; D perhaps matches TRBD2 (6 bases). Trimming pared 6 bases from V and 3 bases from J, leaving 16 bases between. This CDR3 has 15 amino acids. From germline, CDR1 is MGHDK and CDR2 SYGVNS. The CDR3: CASSAAGRKTDTQYF. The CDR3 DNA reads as TGTGCCAGCAGCGCAGCGGGCCGGAAGACAGATACGCAGTATTTT.

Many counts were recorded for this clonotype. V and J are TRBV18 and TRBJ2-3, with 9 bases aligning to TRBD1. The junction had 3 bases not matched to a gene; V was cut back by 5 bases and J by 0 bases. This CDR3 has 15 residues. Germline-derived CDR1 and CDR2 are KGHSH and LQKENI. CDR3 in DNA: TGTGCCAGCTCAGAACAGGGGGCTAGCACAGATACGCAGTATTTT. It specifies CASSEQGASTDTQYF.

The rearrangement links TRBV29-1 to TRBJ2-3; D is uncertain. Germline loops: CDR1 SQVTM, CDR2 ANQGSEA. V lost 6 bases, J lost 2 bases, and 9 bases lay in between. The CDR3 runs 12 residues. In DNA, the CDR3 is TGCAGCGTGGATGGATACACAGATACGCAGTATTTT. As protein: CSVDGYTDTQYF.

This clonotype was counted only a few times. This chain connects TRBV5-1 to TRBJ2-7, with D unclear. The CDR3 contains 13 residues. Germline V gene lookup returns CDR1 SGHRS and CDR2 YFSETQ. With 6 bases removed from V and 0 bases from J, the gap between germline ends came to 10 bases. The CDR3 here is CASKAGPSYEQYF. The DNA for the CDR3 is TGCGCCAGCAAGGCTGGTCCCTCCTACGAGCAGTACTTC.

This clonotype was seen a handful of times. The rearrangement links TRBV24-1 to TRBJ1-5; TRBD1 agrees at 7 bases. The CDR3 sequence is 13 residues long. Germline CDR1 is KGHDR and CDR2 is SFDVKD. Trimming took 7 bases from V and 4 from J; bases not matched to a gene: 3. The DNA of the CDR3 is TGTGCCACCAGAGGGGGCGGAAATCAGCCCCAGCATTTT. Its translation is CATRGGGNQPQHF.

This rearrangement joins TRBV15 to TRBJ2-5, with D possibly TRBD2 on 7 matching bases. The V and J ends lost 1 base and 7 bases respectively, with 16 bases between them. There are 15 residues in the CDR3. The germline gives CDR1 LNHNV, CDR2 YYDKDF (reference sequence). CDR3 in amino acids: CATSRGSGGLGTQYF. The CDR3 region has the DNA TGTGCCACCAGCAGAGGGTCGGGGGGCCTTGGGACCCAGTACTTC.

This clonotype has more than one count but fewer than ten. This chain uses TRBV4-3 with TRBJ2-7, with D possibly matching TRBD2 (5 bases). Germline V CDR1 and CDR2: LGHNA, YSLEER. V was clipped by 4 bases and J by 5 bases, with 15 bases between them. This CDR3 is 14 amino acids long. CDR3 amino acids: CASSRGPEVDEQYF. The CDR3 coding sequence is TGCGCCAGCAGCCGAGGACCGGAGGTGGACGAGCAGTACTTC.

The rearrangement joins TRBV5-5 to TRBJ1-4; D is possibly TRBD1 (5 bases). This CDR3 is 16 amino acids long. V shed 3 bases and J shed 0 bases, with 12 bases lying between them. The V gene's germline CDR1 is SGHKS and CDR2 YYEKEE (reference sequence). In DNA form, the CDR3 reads TGTGCCAGCAGCTCCGGGACGGAAGCAACTAATGAAAAACTGTTTTTT. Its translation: CASSSGTEATNEKLFF.

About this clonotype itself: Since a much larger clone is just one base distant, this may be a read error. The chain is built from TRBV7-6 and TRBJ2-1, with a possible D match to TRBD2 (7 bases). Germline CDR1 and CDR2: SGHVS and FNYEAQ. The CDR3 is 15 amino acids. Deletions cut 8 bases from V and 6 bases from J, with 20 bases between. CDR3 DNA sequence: TGTGCCAGCGGAAGAACGGGGGGCCTCAGCAATGAGCAGTTCTTC. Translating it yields CASGRTGGLSNEQFF.

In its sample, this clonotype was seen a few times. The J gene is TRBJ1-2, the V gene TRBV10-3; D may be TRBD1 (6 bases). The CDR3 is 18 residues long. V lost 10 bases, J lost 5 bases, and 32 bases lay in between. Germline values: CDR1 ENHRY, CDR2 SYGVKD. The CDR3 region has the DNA TGTGCCACAACCCGGACGCCCGGTGGGGGGCAAATTGGGTATGGCTACACCTTC. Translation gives CATTRTPGGGQIGYGYTF.

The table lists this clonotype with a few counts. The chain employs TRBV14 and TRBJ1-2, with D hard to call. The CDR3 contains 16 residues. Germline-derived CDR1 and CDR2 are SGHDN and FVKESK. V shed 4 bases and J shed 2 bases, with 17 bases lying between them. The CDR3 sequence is CASSRVLGERNYGYTF. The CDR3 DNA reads TGTGCCAGCAGCCGAGTGCTCGGGGAGCGCAACTATGGCTACACCTTC.

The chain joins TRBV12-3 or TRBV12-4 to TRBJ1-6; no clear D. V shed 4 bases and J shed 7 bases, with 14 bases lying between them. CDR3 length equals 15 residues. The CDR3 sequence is CASSSWGVVNSPLHF. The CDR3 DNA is TGTGCCAGCAGTTCTTGGGGAGTTGTAAATTCACCCCTCCACTTT.

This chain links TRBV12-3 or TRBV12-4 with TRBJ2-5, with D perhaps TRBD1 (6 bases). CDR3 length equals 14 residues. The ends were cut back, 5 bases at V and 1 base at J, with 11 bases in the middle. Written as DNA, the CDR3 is TGTGCCAGCAGTCTAAACAGGGTCCAAGAGACCCAGTACTTC. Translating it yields CASSLNRVQETQYF.

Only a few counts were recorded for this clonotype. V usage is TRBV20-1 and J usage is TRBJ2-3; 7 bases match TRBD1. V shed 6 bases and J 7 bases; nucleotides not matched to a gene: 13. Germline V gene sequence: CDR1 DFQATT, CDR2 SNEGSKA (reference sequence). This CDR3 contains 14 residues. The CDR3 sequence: CSAIRQGRINTQYF. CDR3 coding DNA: TGCAGTGCCATACGACAGGGCCGAATCAATACGCAGTATTTT.

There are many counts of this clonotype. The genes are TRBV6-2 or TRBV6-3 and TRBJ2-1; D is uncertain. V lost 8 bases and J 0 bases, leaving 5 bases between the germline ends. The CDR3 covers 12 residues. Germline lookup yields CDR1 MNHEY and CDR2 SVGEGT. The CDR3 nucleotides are TGTGCCAGCTCCGACTCCTACAATGAGCAGTTCTTC. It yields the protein CASSDSYNEQFF.

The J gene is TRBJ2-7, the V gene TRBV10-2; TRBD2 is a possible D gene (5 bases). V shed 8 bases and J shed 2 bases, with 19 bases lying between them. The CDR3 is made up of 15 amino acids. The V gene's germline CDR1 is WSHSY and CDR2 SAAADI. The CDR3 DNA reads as TGCGCCAGCCTTACCCACGGGAAGAAACCCTACGAGCAGTACTTC. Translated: CASLTHGKKPYEQYF.

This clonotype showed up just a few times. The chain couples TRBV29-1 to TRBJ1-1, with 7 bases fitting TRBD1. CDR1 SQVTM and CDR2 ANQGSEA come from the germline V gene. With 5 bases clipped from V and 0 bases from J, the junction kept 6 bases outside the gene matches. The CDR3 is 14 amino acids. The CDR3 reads CSVSRGQVNTEAFF. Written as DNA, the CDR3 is TGCAGCGTTTCAAGGGGGCAGGTGAACACTGAAGCTTTCTTT.

The CDR3 protein is CASSLAKVASPYEQYF. CDR3 sequence (DNA): TGCGCCAGCAGCTTGGCCAAGGTCGCAAGCCCCTACGAGCAGTACTTC. V gene TRBV5-1 combines with J gene TRBJ2-7; D is unclear. The CDR3 consists of 16 residues. The V end lost 0 bases, the J end lost 2 bases, and 15 bases lay between the germline ends. Germline CDR1 is SGHRS and CDR2 is YFSETQ.

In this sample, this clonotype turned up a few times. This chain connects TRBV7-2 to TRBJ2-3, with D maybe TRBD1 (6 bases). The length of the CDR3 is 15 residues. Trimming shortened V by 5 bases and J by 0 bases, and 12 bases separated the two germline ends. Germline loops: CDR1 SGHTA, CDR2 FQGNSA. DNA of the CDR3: TGTGCCAGCAGCCTGGGGACACCCAGCACAGATACGCAGTATTTT. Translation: CASSLGTPSTDTQYF.

The CDR3 spells CSARRLGAEQYF. The DNA for the CDR3 is TGCAGTGCTAGGAGGCTAGGGGCCGAGCAGTACTTC. The gene calls are TRBV20-1 and TRBJ2-7; TRBD1 might be the D (5 bases). Per germline, CDR1 DFQATT and CDR2 SNEGSKA (reference sequence). CDR3 length: 12 amino acids. V lost 3 bases and J lost 6, with 12 bases in between.

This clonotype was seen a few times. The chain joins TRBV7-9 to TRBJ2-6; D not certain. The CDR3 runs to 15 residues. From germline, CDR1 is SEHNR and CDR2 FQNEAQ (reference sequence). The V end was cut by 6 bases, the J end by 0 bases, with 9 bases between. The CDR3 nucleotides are TGTGCCAGCAGGCCCGTAAGCTCTGGGGCCAACGTCCTGACTTTC. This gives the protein CASRPVSSGANVLTF.

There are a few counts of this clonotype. Written as DNA, the CDR3 is TGTGCCAGCAGTACCCGACAGGGCCAGTTCTTC. The encoded protein is CASSTRQGQFF. The chain uses TRBV12-3 or TRBV12-4 and TRBJ2-1; TRBD1 matches at 7 bases. Trimming removed 5 bases from V and 13 bases from J; junction bases left unmatched: 5. The CDR3 runs 11 residues.